This T cell receptor beta chain stems from a study of blood T cells in healthy people across ages. About the research overall: Researchers report that template switching captured about one barcoded beta molecule per two T cells. Findings and limits, study-wide: Fewer expanded clones and more diversity marked long-lived versus aged donors. Expanded clonotype shifts may have been confounded, as the donors had an unknown CMV status.

Trimming shortened V by 2 bases and J by 5 bases, and 13 bases separated the two germline ends. The CDR3 has 14 residues. The germline V gene encodes CDR1 DFQATT and CDR2 SNEGSKA (reference sequence). This clonotype turned up a few times. Its antigen is still unknown. It was with a sample-barcoded 5' primer and a J-beta primer mix that a second PCR of roughly 7 to 12 cycles was run. At least 2.5 million CDR3-containing paired-end reads were obtained per sample. TCRdb re-analysed the 5' RACE reads in MiXCR, keeping a single row per CDR3 protein. The table records 780,000 or so distinct CDR3 sequences, around three fifths of them present only once.

The sequencing sample was made of blood. The sequence was obtained from a man aged 35 to 55 in good health. The rearrangement uses TRBV20-1 and TRBJ2-4, with D maybe TRBD2 (6 bases). DNA of the CDR3: TGCAGTGCTAGAACTAGCCTGGGGGAAAACATTCAGTACTTC. This encodes CSARTSLGENIQYF.